These 18 T cell receptor beta chains share one sample of origin, sequenced in a study of OX40 agonist ivuxolimab in advanced cancers. Assay: immunoSEQ multiplex PCR; the TCRdb copy retains only in-frame clones and omits some. The table lists tens of thousands of clones, 79% of them singletons. This specimen consisted of CD4+ or CD8+ T cells sorted from blood, obtained in a trial of the OX40 agonist ivuxolimab. Receptor source: an adult with an advanced solid tumor such as melanoma, head and neck, liver or kidney cancer.

The chain recombines TRBV18 with TRBJ1-2, with D uncertain. The germline V gene encodes CDR1 KGHSH and CDR2 LQKENI. CDR3 length equals 15 residues. V shed 6 bases and J shed 0 bases, with 14 bases lying between them. For the CDR3, the DNA is TGTGCCAGCTCTGGGTCGGCCGGGGCTAACTATGGCTACACCTTC. Residues: CASSGSAGANYGYTF.

The V call is TRBV5-1, the J call TRBJ1-5; D may be TRBD1 (6 bases). The germline V and J ends were trimmed by 4 bases and 7 bases, with 15 bases remaining between them. Germline CDR1 SGHRS, CDR2 YFSETQ. The CDR3 is 14 residues long. The CDR3: CASSEAGVGQPQHF. The CDR3 region has the DNA TGCGCCAGCAGCGAAGCAGGGGTAGGGCAGCCCCAGCATTTT.

The J gene is TRBJ1-2, the V gene TRBV19, with D unclear. The CDR3 loop spans 14 amino acids. Germline CDR1 reads LNHDA; CDR2 reads SQIVND (reference sequence). The germline V and J ends were trimmed by 0 bases and 4 bases, with 9 bases remaining between them. CDR3: CASSIDKGPYGYTF. The DNA of the CDR3 is TGTGCCAGTAGTATAGATAAGGGTCCCTATGGCTACACCTTC.

This clone was counted once. This chain links TRBV15 with TRBJ1-2; D possibly corresponds to TRBD1 (5 bases). Per the germline V gene, CDR1 is LNHNV and CDR2 is YYDKDF (reference sequence). V lost 1 base to trimming and J lost 2 bases, with 14 bases between them. CDR3 size: 16 residues. The CDR3 loop is CATSRVMEGQNYGYTF. The CDR3 region has the DNA TGTGCCACCAGCAGAGTAATGGAGGGGCAGAACTATGGCTACACCTTC.

CDR3 region: CASSQASRQGEDGYTF. CDR3 DNA: TGCGCCAGCAGCCAAGCATCCAGACAGGGAGAAGATGGCTACACCTTC. The chain carries TRBV4-1 and TRBJ1-2; the match to TRBD1 covers 7 bases. Trimming removed 1 base from V and 6 bases from J; junction bases left unmatched: 11. The CDR3 spans 16 residues. From germline, CDR1 is MGHRA and CDR2 YSYEKL.

In this sample, this clone turned up once. The CDR3 here is CASSVLAGWGETQYF. The CDR3, as DNA: TGTGCCAGCAGTGTGTTAGCGGGGTGGGGGGAGACCCAGTACTTC. The chain couples TRBV6-1 to TRBJ2-5; TRBD2 matches 8 bases. CDR3 length: 15 residues. After removal of 4 bases from V and 5 bases from J, the junction contained 9 bases not matched to a gene. From germline, CDR1 is MNHNS and CDR2 SASEGT.

This chain links TRBV7-8 with TRBJ2-7; 9 positions agree with TRBD2. The CDR3 sequence is 16 residues long. Germline V lookup: CDR1 SGHVS, CDR2 FQNEAQ. Losses at the gene ends were 5 bases for V and 4 bases for J; bases not matched to a gene: 12. CDR3 in amino acids: CASSQRGGTSFYEQYF. The CDR3 DNA is TGTGCCAGCAGCCAGAGGGGCGGGACTAGCTTTTACGAGCAGTACTTC.

As to this clone: The sample has other DNA sequences that encode this CDR3 too. The genes are TRBV14 and TRBJ1-1; D is undetermined. V gave up 0 bases and J gave up 1 base, with 6 bases separating them. Germline assignment: CDR1 SGHDN and CDR2 FVKESK. This CDR3 has 14 residues. CDR3 sequence: CASSQDPGNTEAFF. The CDR3, as DNA: TGTGCCAGCAGCCAAGACCCCGGGAACACTGAAGCTTTCTTT.

J is TRBJ2-1 and V is TRBV28; D may be TRBD1 or TRBD2 (7 bases each). V shed 6 bases and J shed 5 bases, with 17 bases lying between them. CDR1 MDHEN and CDR2 SYDVKM come from the germline V gene. CDR3 length: 15 residues. The CDR3 reads CASSRGGAGNNEQFF. As DNA, the CDR3 is TGTGCCAGCAGCAGGGGGGGCGCAGGAAACAATGAGCAGTTCTTC. The complete variable domain, with remaining parts taken from reference TRBV28 and TRBJ2-1, reads DVKVTQSSRYLVKRTGEKVFLECVQDMDHENMFWYRQDPGLGLRLIYFSYDVKMKEKGDIPEGYSVSREKKERFSLILESASTNQTSMYLCASSRGGAGNNEQFFGPGTRLTVL.

CDR3 loop: CASSLGQGALDTEAFF. CDR3 coding DNA: TGCGCCAGCAGCTTAGGACAGGGGGCGTTAGACACTGAAGCTTTCTTT. The chain couples TRBV5-1 to TRBJ1-1; 11 bases line up with TRBD1. Germline V gene sequence: CDR1 SGHRS, CDR2 YFSETQ. Unmatched junction bases numbered 6, after V lost 2 bases and J lost 3 bases. The CDR3 has 16 residues. The full variable domain, rest sourced from reference TRBV5-1 and TRBJ1-1, is KAGVTQTPRYLIKTRGQQVTLSCSPISGHRSVSWYQQTPGQGLQFLFEYFSETQRNKGNFPGRFSGRQFSNSRSEMNVSTLELGDSALYLCASSLGQGALDTEAFFGQGTRLTVV.

The genes are TRBV30 and TRBJ2-2; no clear D. The germline V gene has CDR1 GTSNPN and CDR2 SVGIG (reference sequence). The V end lost 0 bases, the J end lost 4 bases, and 6 bases lay between the germline ends. The CDR3 spans 13 residues. CDR3 DNA: TGTGCCTGGAGTGTACACCTCACCGGGGAGCTGTTTTTT. Translated: CAWSVHLTGELFF.

The rearrangement joins TRBV9 to TRBJ2-7; 12 nucleotides line up with TRBD1. Germline CDR1 and CDR2: SGDLS and YYNGEE. Trimming removed 7 bases from V and 9 bases from J; junction bases left unmatched: 14. The CDR3 loop spans 15 amino acids. The CDR3 sequence: CASASGLGQGAVQYF. CDR3 sequence (DNA): TGTGCCAGCGCCTCGGGACTGGGACAGGGGGCCGTGCAGTACTTC.

This clone is a singleton in its sample. The CDR3 protein is CASSLGQGGIGELFF. In nucleotides, the CDR3 is TGTGCCAGTAGTCTGGGACAGGGTGGAATCGGGGAGCTGTTTTTT. The chain joins TRBV19 to TRBJ2-2; 9 bases match TRBD1. Germline CDR1 and CDR2: LNHDA and SQIVND (reference sequence). The CDR3 has 15 amino acids. V trimming: 5 bases; J trimming: 7 bases; junction bases outside the gene matches: 8.

The V and J genes are TRBV2 and TRBJ1-1, with TRBD1 as a possible D gene (5 bases). Germline-derived CDR1 and CDR2 are SNHLY and FYNNEI. This CDR3 has 13 amino acids. V lost 4 bases to trimming and J lost 4 bases, with 10 bases between them. For the CDR3, the DNA is TGTGCCAGCAGTGGAAGGGGTTCCACTGAAGCTTTCTTT. Encoded protein: CASSGRGSTEAFF.

V and J are TRBV4-2 and TRBJ1-5; D gene uncertain. The V end lost 5 bases, the J end lost 4 bases, and 3 bases lay between the germline ends. CDR1 and CDR2 from the germline V gene are LGHNA and YNFKEQ. CDR3 length equals 11 residues. In DNA, the CDR3 is TGTGCCAGCAGCTCGAATCAGCCCCAGCATTTT. This sequence encodes CASSSNQPQHF.

This clone was observed a single time. The chain carries TRBV15 and TRBJ2-3; 11 nucleotides align to TRBD1. This CDR3 has 19 residues. V trimming: 0 bases; J trimming: 0 bases; junction bases outside the gene matches: 8. CDR1 LNHNV and CDR2 YYDKDF come from the germline V gene (reference sequence). The CDR3 coding sequence is TGTGCCACCAGCAGAGATCTTAGGACAGGGGGCCCAAGCACAGATACGCAGTATTTT. This codes for CATSRDLRTGGPSTDTQYF.

This clone was picked up one time. The chain links TRBV28 to TRBJ2-5, with 10 bases matching TRBD2. This CDR3 spans 14 amino acids. V dropped 4 bases and J dropped 5; count of bases not matched to a gene: 4. Per the germline V gene, CDR1 is MDHEN and CDR2 is SYDVKM. In DNA, the CDR3 is TGTGCCAGCAGTTCCTTAGCGGGGGGCGAGACCCAGTACTTC. Its translation: CASSSLAGGETQYF.

This clone was recorded only once. J is TRBJ1-3 and V is TRBV5-5, with D maybe TRBD1 (6 bases). V lost 4 bases to trimming and J lost 4 bases, with 12 bases between them. The V gene's germline CDR1 is SGHKS and CDR2 YYEKEE (reference sequence). The CDR3 runs to 14 residues. CDR3 bases: TGTGCCAGCAGCCTCACAGGGACGGGAAACACCATATATTTT. As protein: CASSLTGTGNTIYF. Together with reference TRBV5-5 and TRBJ1-3, the CDR3 gives the full variable domain: DAGVTQSPTHLIKTRGQQVTLRCSPISGHKSVSWYQQVLGQGPQFIFQYYEKEERGRGNFPDRFSARQFPNYSSELNVNALLLGDSALYLCASSLTGTGNTIYFGEGSWLTVV.